This entry lists 25 T cell receptor beta chains sequenced from one sample in a study of shared clonotypes between healthy human individuals. Only in-frame clones appear in the TCRdb table, and some are missing; sequencing was by immunoSEQ multiplex PCR. This table has roughly 660,000 clones, 90% appearing once. The sample was memory CD8+ T cells from PBMCs. The subset was: CD45RO+ cells pooled with CCR7-negative TemRA cells. Receptors were obtained from a man aged 18-30 years in good health. Some clones in this sample may be carry-over from other donors' samples.

CDR3 loop: CASSPVASYEQYF. CDR3 nucleotides: TGTGCCAGCAGTCCCGTGGCCTCCTACGAGCAGTACTTC. The J gene is TRBJ2-7, the V gene TRBV14, with D unresolved. The V end was cut by 6 bases, the J end by 0 bases, with 9 bases between. The CDR3 has 13 residues. Germline CDR1 reads SGHDN; CDR2 reads FVKESK.

The rearrangement links TRBV6-4 to TRBJ1-2, with unresolved D. Per germline, CDR1 MRHNA and CDR2 SNTAGT. The V end was cut by 2 bases, the J end by 3 bases, with 16 bases between. The CDR3 covers 16 residues. CDR3 bases: TGTGCCAGCAGTGACGTATGGCCCTCTCCGGACTATGGCTACACCTTC. It specifies CASSDVWPSPDYGYTF.

This clone was recorded once. The rearrangement uses TRBV5-6 and TRBJ2-1, with TRBD2 matching 7 bases. Unmatched junction bases numbered 3, after V lost 0 bases and J lost 6 bases. This CDR3 region has 14 residues. Germline V gene data show CDR1 as SGHDT and CDR2 as YYEEEE. CDR3 protein: CASSLGLAVNEQFF. CDR3 bases: TGTGCCAGCAGCTTGGGACTAGCCGTCAATGAGCAGTTCTTC.

A few counts support this clone. This chain links TRBV6-5 with TRBJ1-2, with 8 bases fitting TRBD1. Germline-derived CDR1 and CDR2 are MNHEY and SVGAGI. The CDR3 runs 13 residues. V shed 4 bases and J 5 bases; nucleotides not matched to a gene: 3. DNA of the CDR3: TGTGCCAGCAGTTGGCGACAGGGGTATGGCTACACCTTC. Amino acids: CASSWRQGYGYTF.

The chain uses TRBV5-4 and TRBJ1-4; possible D gene TRBD1, 5 bases. The germline V and J ends were trimmed by 4 bases and 7 bases, with 17 bases remaining between them. CDR1 is SGHNT and CDR2 is YYREEE in the germline V gene (reference sequence). The CDR3 runs 15 residues. This chain's CDR3 is CASSIAGDLTEKLFF. CDR3 nucleotide sequence: TGTGCCAGCAGCATTGCGGGGGACCTCACTGAAAAACTGTTTTTT. Based on the CDR3 plus reference TRBV5-4 and TRBJ1-4, the full variable domain is ETGVTQSPTHLIKTRGQQVTLRCSSQSGHNTVSWYQQALGQGPQFIFQYYREEENGRGNFPPRFSGLQFPNYSSELNVNALELDDSALYLCASSIAGDLTEKLFFGSGTQLSVL.

Notes on this clone: Other nucleotide sequences in the sample specify the same CDR3. This rearrangement joins TRBV27 to TRBJ1-1; no definite D call. The CDR3 sequence is 14 residues long. V lost 0 bases to trimming and J lost 4 bases, with 9 bases between them. Germline CDR1 MNHEY, CDR2 SMNVEV (reference sequence). In DNA, the CDR3 is TGTGCCAGCAGTTTATCCCCACGCGGCACTGAAGCTTTCTTT. Translating gives CASSLSPRGTEAFF.

V is TRBV7-3 and J is TRBJ1-1; 8 nucleotides match TRBD1. The V segment lost 4 bases and the J segment 5 bases; nucleotides outside the gene matches: 9. The CDR3 covers 15 residues. Germline CDR1 SGHTA, CDR2 FQGTGA. The CDR3 sequence: CASSSSDRGTTEAFF. Here the CDR3 DNA reads TGTGCCAGCAGCTCTTCCGACAGGGGAACTACTGAAGCTTTCTTT.

This clone was recorded once. The rearrangement links TRBV10-3 to TRBJ2-7; 7 bases fit TRBD1. This CDR3 is built from 15 residues. Germline V gene lookup returns CDR1 ENHRY and CDR2 SYGVKD. J lost 2 bases, V lost 4 bases, and 8 bases had no gene match. The CDR3 DNA reads TGTGCCATCAGTGCCCGGGACAGAGAAACCTACGAGCAGTACTTC. It yields the protein CAISARDRETYEQYF.

The genes are TRBV5-4 and TRBJ1-2; tentative D call: TRBD1 (5 bases). Germline V lookup: CDR1 SGHNT, CDR2 YYREEE (reference sequence). Trimming took off 4 bases at V and 2 bases at J, with 9 bases between the two ends. CDR3 length: 13 amino acids. The CDR3 here is CASSQTENYGYTF. The CDR3 nucleotides are TGTGCCAGCAGCCAGACAGAAAACTATGGCTACACCTTC.

This chain joins TRBV29-1 and TRBJ2-3, with unresolved D. Trimming shortened V by 2 bases and J by 6 bases, and 12 bases separated the two germline ends. This CDR3 spans 13 amino acids. Looked up from germline, CDR1 is SQVTM and CDR2 is ANQGSEA. The DNA for the CDR3 is TGCAGCGTTGAACTTGTGCACGGGGATACGCAGTATTTT. Its protein is CSVELVHGDTQYF.

The CDR3 reads CASSQVSLVSDTQYF. CDR3 nucleotides: TGCGCCAGCAGCCAAGTGAGCCTCGTATCAGATACGCAGTATTTT. The chain is built from TRBV4-1 and TRBJ2-3; D is ambiguous. CDR3 length: 15 residues. Germline CDR1 is MGHRA and CDR2 is YSYEKL. V lost 1 base and J 4 bases, leaving 12 bases between the germline ends.

The rearrangement joins TRBV19 to TRBJ1-5, with D maybe TRBD1 (5 bases). Germline V gives CDR1 LNHDA, CDR2 SQIVND (reference sequence). Trimming cost V 7 bases and J 3 bases, with 13 bases left between them. There are 14 residues in the CDR3. Here the CDR3 reads CASTDRGVNQPQHF. CDR3 nucleotide sequence: TGTGCCAGTACTGACCGGGGCGTCAATCAGCCCCAGCATTTT.

The V and J genes are TRBV9 and TRBJ2-1; 9 nucleotides line up with TRBD1. Trimming removed 3 bases from V and 10 bases from J; junction bases left unmatched: 14. The CDR3 sequence is 16 residues long. Germline V CDR1 and CDR2: SGDLS, YYNGEE. The CDR3 loop is CASSAYLVQGASEQFF. The CDR3 DNA reads TGTGCCAGCAGCGCATATTTGGTACAGGGGGCAAGCGAGCAGTTCTTC.

This clone has a single count. The J gene is TRBJ2-1, the V gene TRBV4-1; TRBD2 agrees at 12 bases. J lost 5 bases, V lost 3 bases, and 8 bases had no gene match. The CDR3 loop spans 17 amino acids. CDR1 and CDR2 (germline): MGHRA, YSYEKL. The CDR3 DNA sequence: TGCGCCAGCAGCCATCCCAAGACTAGCGGGAGCAACAATGAGCAGTTCTTC. Its translation: CASSHPKTSGSNNEQFF.

The chain combines TRBV25-1 with TRBJ2-7, with TRBD1 matching over 9 bases. The junction had 12 bases not matched to a gene; V was cut back by 6 bases and J by 6 bases. The CDR3 covers 15 residues. Germline values: CDR1 MGHDK, CDR2 SYGVNS. CDR3 sequence: CASRAPGQGNLEQYF. The CDR3 nucleotides read TGTGCCAGCAGAGCCCCGGGACAGGGAAATCTCGAGCAGTACTTC.

This chain uses TRBV25-1 with TRBJ2-3; perhaps D is TRBD1 or TRBD2 (5 bases each). V gave up 4 bases and J gave up 6 bases, with 14 bases separating them. The V gene's germline CDR1 is MGHDK and CDR2 SYGVNS. The CDR3 is made up of 14 amino acids. The CDR3 DNA sequence: TGTGCCAGCAGTGCTGCCGGGACCCAGGATACGCAGTATTTT. Amino acids: CASSAAGTQDTQYF.

This clone was observed once. V usage is TRBV7-6 and J usage is TRBJ2-3; 11 bases align to TRBD2. The CDR3 spans 16 residues. Germline loops: CDR1 SGHVS, CDR2 FNYEAQ. V shed 6 bases and J 3 bases; nucleotides not matched to a gene: 8. This CDR3 is CASRELAGGITDTQYF. For the CDR3, the DNA is TGTGCCAGCAGGGAGCTAGCGGGAGGTATTACAGATACGCAGTATTTT. The full variable domain, in which reference TRBV7-6 and TRBJ2-3 provide the parts outside the CDR3, is GAGVSQSPRYKVTKRGQDVALRCDPISGHVSLYWYRQALGQGPEFLTYFNYEAQQDKSGLPNDRFSAERPEGSISTLTIQRTEQRDSAMYRCASRELAGGITDTQYFGPGTRLTVL.

A few counts support this clone. CDR3 region: CASSLGGTSGANVLTF. The CDR3, as DNA: TGTGCCAGCAGCTTGGGAGGTACCTCTGGGGCCAACGTCCTGACTTTC. The chain joins TRBV5-6 to TRBJ2-6; D gene unclear. CDR1 and CDR2 (germline): SGHDT, YYEEEE. V gave up 0 bases and J gave up 0 bases, with 7 bases separating them. The CDR3 runs to 16 residues.

Turning to this clone: Additional DNA sequences in this sample encode the identical CDR3. J is TRBJ2-7 and V is TRBV7-9; D is undetermined. The germline CDR1 and CDR2 sequences are SEHNR and FQNEAQ (reference sequence). The CDR3 is made up of 13 amino acids. The germline V and J ends were trimmed by 5 bases and 0 bases, with 8 bases remaining between them. The CDR3 here is CASSLKGSYEQYF. Written as DNA, the CDR3 is TGTGCCAGCAGCCTTAAGGGCTCCTACGAGCAGTACTTC.

The V gene is TRBV18, the J gene TRBJ1-2; the D is unclear. The V and J ends lost 2 bases and 1 base respectively, with 14 bases between them. Germline CDR1 reads KGHSH; CDR2 reads LQKENI. The CDR3 extends over 16 amino acids. The CDR3 is CASSPSSDSNNYGYTF. CDR3 nucleotide sequence: TGTGCCAGCTCACCATCGTCAGATTCGAATAACTATGGCTACACCTTC.

The chain links TRBV19 to TRBJ1-5; D unclear. Looked up from germline, CDR1 is LNHDA and CDR2 is SQIVND (reference sequence). Trimming cost V 3 bases and J 9 bases, with 15 bases left between them. The CDR3 is made up of 14 amino acids. CDR3 bases: TGTGCCAGTAGTATTCGAGACACCTTCCTGCCCCAGCATTTT. It yields the protein CASSIRDTFLPQHF.

The chain's CDR3 is CASSLGTLGGEAFF. The CDR3 DNA reads TGCGCCAGCAGCTTGGGCACCCTAGGGGGTGAAGCTTTCTTT. V and J are TRBV5-1 and TRBJ1-1; D is possibly TRBD1 (6 bases). V lost 0 bases, J lost 7 bases, and 13 bases lay in between. CDR3 length: 14 residues. CDR1 and CDR2 from the germline V gene are SGHRS and YFSETQ.

Of note for this clone: The sample contains more than one DNA sequence encoding this CDR3. The J gene is TRBJ2-1, the V gene TRBV7-3; D is unclear. The CDR3 spans 13 residues. CDR1 and CDR2 (germline): SGHTA, FQGTGA. V lost 2 bases and J lost 4, with 6 bases in between. DNA of the CDR3: TGTGCCAGCAGCTTAGGGCTGTACAATGAGCAGTTCTTC. Translating gives CASSLGLYNEQFF.

The V and J genes are TRBV15 and TRBJ1-1, with D perhaps TRBD1 (6 bases). Trimming stripped 0 bases from V and 4 bases from J, with 12 bases between. Per germline, CDR1 LNHNV and CDR2 YYDKDF (reference sequence). This CDR3 is built from 15 residues. The CDR3 loop is CATSRDPGVITEAFF. CDR3 nucleotides: TGTGCCACCAGCAGAGATCCAGGGGTTATCACTGAAGCTTTCTTT.

This chain links TRBV27 with TRBJ1-5, with D tentatively TRBD1 (5 bases). Deletions cut 7 bases from V and 2 bases from J, with 12 bases between. This CDR3 has 14 amino acids. Per the germline V gene, CDR1 is MNHEY and CDR2 is SMNVEV (reference sequence). The CDR3 bases are TGTGCCAGCACCCCTGGGGGGGGCAATCAGCCCCAGCATTTT. It translates to CASTPGGGNQPQHF.